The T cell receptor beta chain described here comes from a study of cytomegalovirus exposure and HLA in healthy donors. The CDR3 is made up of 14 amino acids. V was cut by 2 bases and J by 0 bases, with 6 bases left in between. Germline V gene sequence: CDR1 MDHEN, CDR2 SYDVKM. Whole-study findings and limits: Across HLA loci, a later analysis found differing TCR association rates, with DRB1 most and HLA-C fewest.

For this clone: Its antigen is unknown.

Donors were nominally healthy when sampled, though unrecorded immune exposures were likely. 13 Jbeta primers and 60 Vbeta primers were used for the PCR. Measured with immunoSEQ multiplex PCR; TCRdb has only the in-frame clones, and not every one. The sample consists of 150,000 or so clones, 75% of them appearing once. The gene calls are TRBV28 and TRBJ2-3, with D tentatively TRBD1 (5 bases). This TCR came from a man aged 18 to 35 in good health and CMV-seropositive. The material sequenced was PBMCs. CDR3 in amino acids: CASSLTGSTDTQYF. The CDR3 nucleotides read TGTGCCAGCAGTTTAACAGGTAGCACAGATACGCAGTATTTT.